The 29 T cell receptor beta chains in this list originate from one sample, sequenced in a study of OX40 agonist ivuxolimab in advanced cancers. Libraries were prepared by immunoSEQ multiplex PCR; TCRdb keeps only in-frame clonotypes and omits some of them. The sample lists under 140,000 clones; 89% were seen once. Source: CD4+ or CD8+ T cells sorted from blood, taken in a trial of the OX40 agonist ivuxolimab. These receptors all stem from an adult with an advanced solid tumor such as melanoma, head and neck, liver or kidney cancer.

The chain employs TRBV7-2 and TRBJ1-1; 7 bases are a match to TRBD1. The germline gives CDR1 SGHTA, CDR2 FQGNSA. This CDR3 region has 15 residues. J lost 7 bases, V lost 3 bases, and 11 bases had no gene match. DNA of the CDR3: TGTGCCAGCAGCTTCGAGACCGGGACAGACGATGAAGCTTTCTTT. Encoded protein: CASSFETGTDDEAFF.

The chain uses TRBV20-1 and TRBJ2-7; possibly TRBD1 or TRBD2 for D (5 bases each). Per the germline V gene, CDR1 is DFQATT and CDR2 is SNEGSKA (reference sequence). The CDR3 runs to 11 residues. This chain's CDR3 is CSGTDSYEQYF. The CDR3 DNA sequence: TGCAGCGGGACGGACTCCTACGAGCAGTACTTC.

The chain has TRBV2 and TRBJ2-2; D remains unclear. Germline V gene sequence: CDR1 SNHLY, CDR2 FYNNEI. V lost 8 bases, J lost 6 bases, and 16 bases lay in between. The CDR3 is 14 residues long. The CDR3 protein is CASVLDPFAGELFF. The CDR3 coding sequence is TGTGCCAGCGTACTGGACCCCTTCGCCGGGGAGCTGTTTTTT. Based on the CDR3 plus reference TRBV2 and TRBJ2-2, the full variable domain is EPEVTQTPSHQVTQMGQEVILRCVPISNHLYFYWYRQILGQKVEFLVSFYNNEISEKSEIFDDQFSVERPDGSNFTLKIRSTKLEDSAMYFCASVLDPFAGELFFGEGSRLTVL.

CDR3 amino acids: CASSSPGLAGDSYEQYF. The CDR3 nucleotides read TGTGCCAGCAGTTCGCCGGGACTAGCGGGTGACTCCTACGAGCAGTACTTC. The chain has TRBV27 and TRBJ2-7, with 12 bases that match TRBD2. Looked up from germline, CDR1 is MNHEY and CDR2 is SMNVEV (reference sequence). After removal of 4 bases from V and 0 bases from J, the junction contained 7 bases not matched to a gene. CDR3 length: 17 residues.

This chain joins TRBV9 and TRBJ1-2; D ambiguous. V shed 4 bases and J shed 6 bases, with 10 bases lying between them. The germline V gene has CDR1 SGDLS and CDR2 YYNGEE. The CDR3 length is 12 residues. In DNA form, the CDR3 reads TGTGCCAGCAGCACCTATTCCAATGGCTACACCTTC. It yields the protein CASSTYSNGYTF. Complete variable domain (other parts from reference TRBV9 and TRBJ1-2): DSGVTQTPKHLITATGQRVTLRCSPRSGDLSVYWYQQSLDQGLQFLIQYYNGEERAKGNILERFSAQQFPDLHSELNLSSLELGDSALYFCASSTYSNGYTFGSGTRLTVV.

V is TRBV30 and J is TRBJ2-7; the D gene is possibly TRBD2 (7 bases). The germline CDR1 and CDR2 sequences are GTSNPN and SVGIG (reference sequence). The V end lost 0 bases, the J end lost 3 bases, and 12 bases lay between the germline ends. The CDR3 extends over 14 amino acids. CDR3 amino acids: CAWSVGGGLYEQYF. The DNA for the CDR3 is TGTGCCTGGAGTGTAGGGGGAGGGCTCTACGAGCAGTACTTC. The complete variable domain, with remaining parts taken from reference TRBV30 and TRBJ2-7, reads SQTIHQWPATLVQPVGSPLSLECTVEGTSNPNLYWYRQAAGRGLQLLFYSVGIGQISSEVPQNLSASRPQDRQFILSSKKLLLSDSGFYLCAWSVGGGLYEQYFGPGTRLTVT.

The chain has TRBV9 and TRBJ1-2; D perhaps matches TRBD1 (5 bases). V was shortened by 4 bases and J by 6 bases, with 19 bases between the two germline ends. Per germline, CDR1 SGDLS and CDR2 YYNGEE. This CDR3 is built from 15 residues. CDR3 sequence: CASSPPGGARDGYTF. Written as DNA, the CDR3 is TGTGCCAGCAGCCCTCCCGGTGGGGCGAGGGATGGCTACACCTTC.

This chain joins TRBV11-1 and TRBJ2-7, with 8 positions matching TRBD1. The CDR3 runs 15 residues. Germline CDR1 reads SGHAT; CDR2 reads FQDESV (reference sequence). J lost 3 bases, V lost 3 bases, and 7 bases had no gene match. In nucleotides, the CDR3 is TGTGCCAGCAGCTTGGACAGGGAGGTTGGCTACGAGCAGTACTTC. It specifies CASSLDREVGYEQYF.

This rearrangement joins TRBV4-1 to TRBJ2-1; 7 nucleotides line up with TRBD2. Germline CDR1 is MGHRA and CDR2 is YSYEKL. Trimming took 3 bases from V and 3 from J; bases not matched to a gene: 8. This CDR3 is built from 16 residues. The CDR3 here is CASSQGEGGSYNEQFF. The CDR3 DNA reads TGCGCCAGCAGCCAGGGTGAGGGAGGGAGCTACAATGAGCAGTTCTTC.

The chain recombines TRBV10-3 with TRBJ2-1; 8 bases align to TRBD2. CDR3 length: 13 residues. Losses at the gene ends were 10 bases for V and 6 bases for J; bases not matched to a gene: 8. In germline, CDR1 is ENHRY, CDR2 SYGVKD. The CDR3 region has the DNA TGTGCCACTGGGACGGGAGGGCGCAATGAGCAGTTCTTC. Residues: CATGTGGRNEQFF.

This chain uses TRBV4-1 with TRBJ1-4, with 11 positions matching TRBD1. CDR3 size: 14 residues. V was pared by 4 bases and J by 7 bases, with 2 bases of the junction left unmatched. In germline, CDR1 is MGHRA, CDR2 YSYEKL. The CDR3 sequence is CASSLGTGGEKLFF. The CDR3 DNA follows: TGCGCCAGCAGCCTAGGGACAGGGGGTGAAAAACTGTTTTTT.

This chain uses TRBV7-9 with TRBJ1-4; 9 positions match TRBD1. Germline lookup yields CDR1 SEHNR and CDR2 FQNEAQ (reference sequence). J lost 1 base, V lost 0 bases, and 3 bases had no gene match. This CDR3 is 17 amino acids long. CDR3 amino acids: CASSLATGGQTNEKLFF. The CDR3, as DNA: TGTGCCAGCAGCTTAGCTACAGGGGGCCAAACTAATGAAAAACTGTTTTTT.

This sequence joins TRBV6-1 and TRBJ1-6; TRBD1 agrees at 8 bases. The CDR3 runs 15 residues. J was trimmed by 14 bases and V by 5 bases; bases with no gene match: 14. Germline V gene data show CDR1 as MNHNS and CDR2 as SASEGT. DNA of the CDR3: TGTGCCAGCAGTAAAACAAGAGGACAGGGAGAAACCCTCCACTTT. Protein: CASSKTRGQGETLHF.

The rearrangement joins TRBV6-6 to TRBJ2-7; possibly TRBD1 or TRBD2 for D (5 bases each). CDR3 length: 15 amino acids. Trimming took off 3 bases at V and 3 bases at J, with 15 bases between the two ends. Germline values: CDR1 MNHNY, CDR2 SVGAGI (reference sequence). The CDR3 sequence: CASSYLGTVSYEQYF. CDR3 DNA sequence: TGTGCCAGCAGTTATTTGGGGACCGTGAGCTACGAGCAGTACTTC.

Written as DNA, the CDR3 is TGTGCCAGCAGTTTAGATACAGGGCCCTACGAGCAGTACTTC. Its protein is CASSLDTGPYEQYF. This sequence joins TRBV28 and TRBJ2-7, with D possibly matching TRBD1 (6 bases). The germline CDR1 and CDR2 sequences are MDHEN and SYDVKM. The CDR3 is 14 amino acids. Trimming stripped 2 bases from V and 2 bases from J, with 10 bases between.

This chain uses TRBV9 with TRBJ2-5, with D maybe TRBD2 (6 bases). The CDR3 totals 14 residues. V was trimmed by 2 bases and J by 1 base, leaving 9 bases between them. Germline values: CDR1 SGDLS, CDR2 YYNGEE. The CDR3 DNA reads TGTGCCAGCAGCGTTGGAGGGCCCCAAGAGACCCAGTACTTC. Amino acids: CASSVGGPQETQYF. Full variable domain (rest looked up from reference TRBV9 and TRBJ2-5): DSGVTQTPKHLITATGQRVTLRCSPRSGDLSVYWYQQSLDQGLQFLIQYYNGEERAKGNILERFSAQQFPDLHSELNLSSLELGDSALYFCASSVGGPQETQYFGPGTRLLVL.

The chain links TRBV6-1 to TRBJ1-5; D unresolved. The CDR3 spans 18 residues. The germline V gene has CDR1 MNHNS and CDR2 SASEGT. V lost 4 bases and J lost 0, with 19 bases in between. The DNA for the CDR3 is TGTGCCAGCAGTGGAAGCCTCTGGCGTACCGATAGCAATCAGCCCCAGCATTTT. Its translation is CASSGSLWRTDSNQPQHF.

Note on this clone: Lacking the conserved final phenylalanine or tryptophan, this CDR3 likely reflects a read error. It is unclear where the CDR3 begins or ends on the DNA, so no DNA is shown, and the CDR3 is as TCRdb lists it. The chain employs TRBV2 and TRBJ1-6; the D segment call TRBD1 is taken from the table without a DNA check. Germline CDR1 and CDR2: SNHLY and FYNNEI. Including both end residues, the CDR3 is 12 amino acids long. The CDR3 here is CASSLSGWDRMS.

The chain uses TRBV7-2 and TRBJ1-3, with 8 positions matching TRBD1. Per germline, CDR1 SGHTA and CDR2 FQGNSA. The CDR3 is 17 amino acids. V lost 4 bases to trimming and J lost 2 bases; unmatched junction nucleotides: 10. The CDR3 DNA is TGTGCCAGCAGCTCGGCCGACAGGGGTGTCACTGGAAACACCATATATTTT. Translating it yields CASSSADRGVTGNTIYF.

This clone was counted only a few times. The CDR3 sequence: CSARRTDEAFF. The CDR3 DNA sequence: TGCAGTGCTAGGCGAACGGATGAAGCTTTCTTT. The chain uses TRBV20-1 and TRBJ1-1; D gene ambiguous. The germline V gene has CDR1 DFQATT and CDR2 SNEGSKA (reference sequence). The CDR3 has 11 amino acids. The V end was cut by 3 bases, the J end by 7 bases, with 9 bases between.

The J gene is TRBJ2-2, the V gene TRBV28; D remains ambiguous. Germline CDR1 MDHEN, CDR2 SYDVKM. V was shortened by 6 bases and J by 1 base, with 15 bases between the two germline ends. The CDR3 has 16 residues. The CDR3 spells CASRTQQLLNTGELFF. The DNA of the CDR3 is TGTGCCAGCAGGACCCAGCAGTTATTGAACACCGGGGAGCTGTTTTTT.

As to this clone: One junction end disagrees with the germline gene, perhaps due to a read error. The chain carries TRBV5-5 and TRBJ2-7, with D possibly matching TRBD1 (5 bases). Germline CDR1 SGHKS, CDR2 YYEKEE (reference sequence). The CDR3 runs 13 residues. Here the CDR3 DNA reads TGTGCCAGCAGCTACGTCGGAGACAGCAAGGGGTCATTC. It codes for CASSYVGDSKGSF.

This chain connects TRBV18 to TRBJ1-4; D may be TRBD1 (6 bases). The CDR3 runs to 18 residues. The ends were cut back, 0 bases at V and 6 bases at J, with 20 bases in the middle. Germline V lookup: CDR1 KGHSH, CDR2 LQKENI. This CDR3 reads CASSPPQTQGSHDEKLFF. In DNA, the CDR3 is TGTGCCAGCTCACCACCGCAAACCCAGGGGAGTCATGATGAAAAACTGTTTTTT.

This chain uses TRBV7-2 with TRBJ2-3, with 8 positions matching TRBD2. The germline V gene has CDR1 SGHTA and CDR2 FQGNSA. J gave up 4 bases and V 5 bases, and 8 bases lay outside the gene matches. The CDR3 is 15 residues long. CDR3 protein: CASSGAGASADTQYF. The CDR3 DNA follows: TGTGCCAGCAGCGGAGCGGGAGCTTCGGCAGATACGCAGTATTTT.

This chain joins TRBV19 and TRBJ1-6; D unclear. The V gene lost 3 bases and the J gene lost 6 bases, with 15 bases spanning the gap. This CDR3 spans 16 amino acids. In germline, CDR1 is LNHDA, CDR2 SQIVND (reference sequence). Here the CDR3 DNA reads TGTGCCAGTAGTATGGGAAGAACCAATTCTAATTCACCCCTCCACTTT. This sequence encodes CASSMGRTNSNSPLHF.

This chain links TRBV21-1 with TRBJ2-1; the DNA was not used to check the table's D call, TRBD2. TRBV21-1 is a known pseudogene. The CDR3 spans 16 residues. The chain's CDR3 is CASSRNSGLAGGEQFF. Here the CDR3 DNA reads TGTGCCAGCAGTCGAAATTCGGGACTAGCGGGAGGTGAGCAGTTCTTC.

The V call is TRBV15, the J call TRBJ2-7; TRBD2 agrees at 8 bases. With 6 bases clipped from V and 5 bases from J, the junction kept 9 bases outside the gene matches. From germline, CDR1 is LNHNV and CDR2 YYDKDF (reference sequence). This CDR3 contains 14 residues. The CDR3 loop is CATSFQRETNEQYF. Here the CDR3 DNA reads TGTGCCACCAGTTTCCAGCGGGAGACGAACGAGCAGTACTTC.

This sequence joins TRBV19 and TRBJ2-5, with TRBD2 matching over 9 bases. J gave up 4 bases and V 10 bases, and 10 bases lay outside the gene matches. CDR3 length: 14 residues. Germline V gene lookup returns CDR1 LNHDA and CDR2 SQIVND (reference sequence). CDR3 sequence: CATKRDSGRETQYF. Written as DNA, the CDR3 is TGTGCCACGAAGAGGGATAGCGGGAGAGAGACCCAGTACTTC.

The count of this clone is one. V gene TRBV7-8 combines with J gene TRBJ2-2; D may be TRBD1 (5 bases). The V gene lost 5 bases and the J gene lost 3 bases, with 10 bases spanning the gap. The CDR3 has 14 amino acids. The V gene's germline CDR1 is SGHVS and CDR2 FQNEAQ. CDR3 nucleotide sequence: TGTGCCAGCAGCCTGACAGCGTACACCGGGGAGCTGTTTTTT. It is translated as CASSLTAYTGELFF.